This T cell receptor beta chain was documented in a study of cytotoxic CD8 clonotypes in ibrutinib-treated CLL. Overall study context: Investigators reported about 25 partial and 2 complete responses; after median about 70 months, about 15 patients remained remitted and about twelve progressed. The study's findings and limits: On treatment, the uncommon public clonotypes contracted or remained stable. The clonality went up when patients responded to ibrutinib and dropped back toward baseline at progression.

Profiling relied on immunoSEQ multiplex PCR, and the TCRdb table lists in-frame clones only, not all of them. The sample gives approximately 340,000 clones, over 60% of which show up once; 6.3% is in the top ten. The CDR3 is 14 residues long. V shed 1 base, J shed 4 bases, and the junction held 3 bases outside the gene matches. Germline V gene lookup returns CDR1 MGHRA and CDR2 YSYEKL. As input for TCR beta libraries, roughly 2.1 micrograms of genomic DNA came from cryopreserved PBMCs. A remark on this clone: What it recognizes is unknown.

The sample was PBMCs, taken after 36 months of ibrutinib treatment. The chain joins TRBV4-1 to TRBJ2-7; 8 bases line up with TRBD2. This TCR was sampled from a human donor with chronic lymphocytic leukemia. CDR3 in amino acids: CASSQAGGGYEQYF. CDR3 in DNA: TGCGCCAGCAGCCAAGCGGGAGGGGGTTACGAGCAGTACTTC.